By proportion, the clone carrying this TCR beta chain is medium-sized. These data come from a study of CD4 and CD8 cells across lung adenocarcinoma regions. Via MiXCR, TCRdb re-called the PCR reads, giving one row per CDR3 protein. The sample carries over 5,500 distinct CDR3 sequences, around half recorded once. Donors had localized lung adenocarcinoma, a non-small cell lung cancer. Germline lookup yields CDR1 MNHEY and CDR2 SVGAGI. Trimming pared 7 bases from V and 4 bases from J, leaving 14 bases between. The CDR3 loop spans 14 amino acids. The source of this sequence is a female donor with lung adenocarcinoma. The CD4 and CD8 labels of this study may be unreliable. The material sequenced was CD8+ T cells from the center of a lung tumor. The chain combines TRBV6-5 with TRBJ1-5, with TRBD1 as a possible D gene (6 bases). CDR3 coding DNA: TGTGCCAGCATAAGGACAGCGTGGAATCAGCCCCAGCATTTT. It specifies CASIRTAWNQPQHF.